The 29 T cell receptor beta chains listed next were all sequenced from one sample in a study of radiotherapy plus CTLA-4 blockade in lung cancer. Profiled with immunoSEQ multiplex PCR; TCRdb holds only in-frame clones, not every one. The sample has around 110,000 clones; approximately 80% are singletons. The starting material was peripheral blood, obtained from a patient treated with radiotherapy plus ipilimumab. These receptors were collected from a human donor with non-small cell lung cancer that progressed on radiotherapy plus ipilimumab. Some clones in this sample may be carry-over from other donors' samples.

This clone has more than one count but fewer than ten. The chain joins TRBV7-8 to TRBJ1-4, with unresolved D. The germline V gene encodes CDR1 SGHVS and CDR2 FQNEAQ. This CDR3 spans 12 amino acids. The germline V and J ends were trimmed by 1 base and 8 bases, with 5 bases remaining between them. This CDR3 is CASSLDQEKLFF. The CDR3 nucleotides read TGTGCCAGCAGCTTAGATCAGGAAAAACTGTTTTTT.

The count of this clone is one. The chain couples TRBV14 to TRBJ1-1, with 8 bases aligning to TRBD1. Germline V CDR1 and CDR2: SGHDN, FVKESK. The V gene end was trimmed by 4 bases and the J gene end by 0 bases; junction bases not matched to a gene: 4. The CDR3 is 15 residues long. CDR3 in amino acids: CASSPTGGVNTEAFF. The CDR3 DNA follows: TGTGCCAGCAGCCCCACAGGGGGGGTGAACACTGAAGCTTTCTTT.

The V and J genes are TRBV27 and TRBJ1-3; D unclear. Trimming took off 5 bases at V and 0 bases at J, with 14 bases between the two ends. This CDR3 comprises 16 residues. Germline CDR1 and CDR2: MNHEY and SMNVEV (reference sequence). In DNA, the CDR3 is TGTGCCAGCAGTCCCCTAGCTCGCCTCTCTGGAAACACCATATATTTT. Its protein is CASSPLARLSGNTIYF.

The chain recombines TRBV28 with TRBJ1-4; tentatively, D is TRBD1 (6 bases). The CDR3 length is 15 residues. In germline, CDR1 is MDHEN, CDR2 SYDVKM. Trimming stripped 3 bases from V and 2 bases from J, with 10 bases between. CDR3: CASSLGAGTNEKLFF. DNA for the CDR3: TGTGCCAGCAGTTTGGGGGCAGGGACTAATGAAAAACTGTTTTTT.

This chain connects TRBV18 to TRBJ2-6; TRBD1 might be the D (7 bases). V lost 3 bases and J lost 0, with 24 bases in between. The germline V gene has CDR1 KGHSH and CDR2 LQKENI. The length of the CDR3 is 21 residues. CDR3 residues: CASSPRPGGGQRSSGANVLTF. The CDR3 DNA reads TGTGCCAGCTCACCGAGGCCCGGAGGGGGACAGCGGAGCTCTGGGGCCAACGTCCTGACTTTC.

The CDR3 sequence: CATGGRRTDTQYF. In nucleotides, the CDR3 is TGTGCCACTGGCGGGAGGAGGACAGATACGCAGTATTTT. The chain recombines TRBV19 with TRBJ2-3; 8 bases are a match to TRBD2. The CDR3 is made up of 13 amino acids. Looked up from germline, CDR1 is LNHDA and CDR2 is SQIVND (reference sequence). With V trimmed by 10 bases and J by 3 bases, 6 bases remained unmatched.

The chain has TRBV11-1 and TRBJ2-1, with D possibly matching TRBD1 (6 bases). V lost 2 bases to trimming and J lost 0 bases, with 17 bases between them. Germline V gene data show CDR1 as SGHAT and CDR2 as FQDESV (reference sequence). The CDR3 has 18 residues. CDR3 region: CASSLMGFGQSSYNEQFF. CDR3 in DNA: TGTGCCAGCAGCTTAATGGGCTTTGGACAGAGCTCCTACAATGAGCAGTTCTTC.

This clone was found a few times. The V gene is TRBV28, the J gene TRBJ1-4; D unresolved. This CDR3 has 14 residues. The V end was cut by 8 bases, the J end by 2 bases, with 12 bases between. Germline CDR1 reads MDHEN; CDR2 reads SYDVKM. The CDR3 DNA follows: TGTGCCAGCGGTATAGGTTGGACTAATGAAAAACTGTTTTTT. Residues: CASGIGWTNEKLFF.

CDR3 amino acids: CASSPLDGNTEAFF. As DNA, the CDR3 is TGTGCCAGCAGCCCTCTGGACGGGAACACTGAAGCTTTCTTT. The chain uses TRBV6-5 and TRBJ1-1, with unresolved D. Germline V gene sequence: CDR1 MNHEY, CDR2 SVGAGI. Trimming stripped 6 bases from V and 1 base from J, with 12 bases between. The CDR3 is 14 residues long.

This sequence joins TRBV5-6 and TRBJ2-7, with D perhaps TRBD1 or TRBD2 (5 bases each). Germline values: CDR1 SGHDT, CDR2 YYEEEE. V was cut by 0 bases and J by 7 bases, with 14 bases left in between. CDR3 length equals 14 residues. CDR3 sequence: CASSLVLGVREQYF. The CDR3 DNA reads as TGTGCCAGCAGCTTGGTGCTGGGGGTTCGGGAGCAGTACTTC.

V gene TRBV25-1 combines with J gene TRBJ2-7; possible D gene TRBD2, 7 bases. The V end lost 8 bases, the J end lost 4 bases, and 15 bases lay between the germline ends. This CDR3 comprises 13 residues. Germline loops: CDR1 MGHDK, CDR2 SYGVNS. CDR3 loop: CASGWGGPYEQYF. The CDR3 region has the DNA TGTGCCAGCGGGTGGGGGGGCCCTTACGAGCAGTACTTC.

The chain is built from TRBV11-1 and TRBJ2-7; no reliable D call. CDR1 is SGHAT, CDR2 FQDESV, per germline (reference sequence). This CDR3 region has 14 residues. Trimming left V 5 bases short and J 2 bases short, with 13 bases between. The CDR3 DNA reads TGTGCCAGCAGCCAAGGGAATGGCCCCTACGAGCAGTACTTC. Translation gives CASSQGNGPYEQYF.

This chain joins TRBV5-4 and TRBJ2-5; D is tentatively TRBD1 or TRBD2 (7 bases each). This CDR3 spans 15 amino acids. Trimming pared 5 bases from V and 5 bases from J, leaving 19 bases between. The germline gives CDR1 SGHNT, CDR2 YYREEE (reference sequence). The CDR3 DNA is TGTGCCAGCAGTTCCCCTGGGAGGGGGCTGGAGACCCAGTACTTC. Amino acids: CASSSPGRGLETQYF.

The chain is built from TRBV7-3 and TRBJ1-3; no firm D call. This CDR3 has 14 residues. The V gene's germline CDR1 is SGHTA and CDR2 FQGTGA. Trimming took off 2 bases at V and 3 bases at J, with 8 bases between the two ends. CDR3 residues: CASSLWELGNTIYF. The CDR3 bases are TGTGCCAGCAGCTTATGGGAGCTTGGAAACACCATATATTTT. The full variable domain, rest sourced from reference TRBV7-3 and TRBJ1-3, is GAGVSQTPSNKVTEKGKYVELRCDPISGHTALYWYRQSLGQGPEFLIYFQGTGAADDSGLPNDRFFAVRPEGSVSTLKIQRTERGDSAVYLCASSLWELGNTIYFGEGSWLTVV.

The rearrangement uses TRBV7-9 and TRBJ1-1; TRBD1 might be the D (5 bases). Trimming left V 5 bases short and J 3 bases short, with 16 bases between. CDR1 and CDR2 from the germline V gene are SEHNR and FQNEAQ (reference sequence). The CDR3 loop spans 15 amino acids. DNA of the CDR3: TGTGCCAGCAGCCAACGGTCGGGCAGGGACACTGAAGCTTTCTTT. Protein product: CASSQRSGRDTEAFF. Using reference TRBV7-9 and TRBJ1-1 for the parts outside the CDR3, the full variable domain is DTGVSQNPRHKITKRGQNVTFRCDPISEHNRLYWYRQTLGQGPEFLTYFQNEAQLEKSRLLSDRFSAERPKGSFSTLEIQRTEQGDSAMYLCASSQRSGRDTEAFFGQGTRLTVV.

The V gene is TRBV9, the J gene TRBJ2-5; D call uncertain. V lost 1 base to trimming and J lost 3 bases, with 7 bases between them. This CDR3 region has 13 residues. Germline assignment: CDR1 SGDLS and CDR2 YYNGEE. Here the CDR3 reads CASSVRSEETQYF. CDR3 in DNA: TGTGCCAGCAGCGTACGATCCGAAGAGACCCAGTACTTC.

V and J are TRBV20-1 and TRBJ2-2; no reliable D call. The CDR3 loop spans 11 amino acids. Trimming cost V 4 bases and J 7 bases, with 7 bases left between them. Germline V gene lookup returns CDR1 DFQATT and CDR2 SNEGSKA (reference sequence). In nucleotides, the CDR3 is TGCAGTGCTACGGTACGCGGGGAGCTGTTTTTT. Encoded protein: CSATVRGELFF.

This chain connects TRBV29-1 to TRBJ1-4; D not certain. The length of the CDR3 is 13 residues. With 4 bases removed from V and 5 bases from J, the gap between germline ends came to 11 bases. CDR1 is SQVTM and CDR2 is ANQGSEA in the germline V gene. The CDR3 sequence: CSVAEARNEKLFF. In nucleotides, the CDR3 is TGCAGCGTTGCCGAGGCAAGGAATGAAAAACTGTTTTTT.

V is TRBV30 and J is TRBJ2-7, with D tentatively TRBD1 (6 bases). Germline assignment: CDR1 GTSNPN and CDR2 SVGIG (reference sequence). The CDR3 has 15 amino acids. Trimming shortened V by 5 bases and J by 4 bases, and 21 bases separated the two germline ends. CDR3 amino acids: CAWSRVRDISYEQYF. DNA of the CDR3: TGTGCCTGGTCCAGGGTCCGGGACATTAGTTACGAGCAGTACTTC.

This clone was detected a few times. The J gene is TRBJ1-1, the V gene TRBV27; TRBD1 might be the D (5 bases). Trimming cost V 3 bases and J 3 bases, with 14 bases left between them. CDR3 length: 15 amino acids. Germline loops: CDR1 MNHEY, CDR2 SMNVEV (reference sequence). The CDR3 DNA follows: TGTGCCAGCAGTTTGGGGCGGGGGTGGGACACTGAAGCTTTCTTT. Translated: CASSLGRGWDTEAFF.

This clone was picked up one time. The CDR3 region is CSVEDRKGGDYGYTF. DNA of the CDR3: TGCAGCGTTGAAGATAGGAAAGGGGGAGACTATGGCTACACCTTC. V is TRBV29-1 and J is TRBJ1-2; a possible D gene is TRBD1 (6 bases). This CDR3 comprises 15 residues. The germline V gene encodes CDR1 SQVTM and CDR2 ANQGSEA. Between the trimmed V and J ends, which lost 0 bases and 3 bases, there was a span of 14 bases.

A single count supports this clone. The CDR3, as DNA: TGTGCCAGTAGTATTCCCAGCGGTGAGCAGTTCTTC. As protein: CASSIPSGEQFF. The rearrangement links TRBV19 to TRBJ2-1; perhaps TRBD2 as D (5 bases). CDR3 length: 12 amino acids. Germline CDR1 is LNHDA and CDR2 is SQIVND (reference sequence). Trimming shortened V by 3 bases and J by 9 bases, and 9 bases separated the two germline ends.

This clone appeared a single time. The J gene is TRBJ1-2, the V gene TRBV5-6, with D unclear. Germline values: CDR1 SGHDT, CDR2 YYEEEE. The CDR3 spans 14 residues. The V gene lost 4 bases and the J gene lost 7 bases, with 17 bases spanning the gap. CDR3 residues: CASSADLRDIGYTF. CDR3 bases: TGTGCCAGCAGCGCGGACCTGCGGGATATTGGCTACACCTTC.

Here the CDR3 reads CASSPSPGREAFF. The CDR3 nucleotides are TGTGCCAGCTCCCCTTCCCCTGGACGGGAAGCTTTCTTT. The chain is built from TRBV9 and TRBJ1-1; no reliable D call. This CDR3 comprises 13 residues. The V and J ends lost 7 bases and 8 bases respectively, with 18 bases between them. Germline V gene lookup returns CDR1 SGDLS and CDR2 YYNGEE.

This chain joins TRBV7-3 and TRBJ1-1, with D unresolved. Per germline, CDR1 SGHTA and CDR2 FQGTGA. There are 14 residues in the CDR3. Between the trimmed V and J ends, which lost 5 bases and 5 bases, there was a span of 15 bases. CDR3 DNA: TGTGCCAGCAGCCTGGGAGAGGGTGGGACTGAAGCTTTCTTT. This translates into CASSLGEGGTEAFF. Using reference TRBV7-3 and TRBJ1-1 for the parts outside the CDR3, the full variable domain is GAGVSQTPSNKVTEKGKYVELRCDPISGHTALYWYRQSLGQGPEFLIYFQGTGAADDSGLPNDRFFAVRPEGSVSTLKIQRTERGDSAVYLCASSLGEGGTEAFFGQGTRLTVV.

For the CDR3, the DNA is TGTGCCAGCTCACCGAGACAGGGCTCCTACAATGAGCAGTTCTTC. Translation: CASSPRQGSYNEQFF. This chain connects TRBV18 to TRBJ2-1, with 7 bases that match TRBD1. From germline, CDR1 is KGHSH and CDR2 LQKENI. With 3 bases clipped from V and 0 bases from J, the junction kept 2 bases outside the gene matches. The CDR3 is 15 residues long.

The chain is built from TRBV28 and TRBJ1-3, with no clear D. Trimming removed 8 bases at V and 0 bases at J, with 8 bases between. Looked up from germline, CDR1 is MDHEN and CDR2 is SYDVKM. This CDR3 region has 13 residues. The CDR3 protein is CASVTVSGNTIYF. Here the CDR3 DNA reads TGTGCCAGCGTTACAGTCTCTGGAAACACCATATATTTT.

The chain has TRBV11-2 and TRBJ2-7; 9 bases agree with TRBD1. V shed 4 bases, J shed 5 bases, and the junction held 12 bases outside the gene matches. The CDR3 totals 16 residues. CDR1 and CDR2 from the germline V gene are SGHAT and FQNNGV. For the CDR3, the DNA is TGTGCCAGCAGCTCTCCGGGGACAGGGATCTTCCACGAGCAGTACTTC. Translation gives CASSSPGTGIFHEQYF.

The chain carries TRBV4-3 and TRBJ2-5, with 8 bases aligning to TRBD2. The CDR3 is made up of 18 amino acids. Germline V CDR1 and CDR2: LGHNA, YSLEER. V was pared by 3 bases and J by 9 bases, with 21 bases of the junction left unmatched. CDR3 DNA: TGCGCCAGCAGCCAGATTAGCCCGGGGGCGGGGGGTGCGGTGCCCCAGTACTTC. Its protein is CASSQISPGAGGAVPQYF.